Shown below are 23 T cell receptor beta chains from a single sample sequenced in a study of Graves' ophthalmopathy and Graves' hyperthyroidism. The authors amplified TCR beta CDR3 regions, and they did so from RNA transcripts for repertoire sequencing. HTBI-primed first-round RT-PCR preceded second-round multiplex PCR. TCRdb analysed the multiplex PCR reads with MiXCR anew, one entry per CDR3 protein. In the table there are 260,000 or so distinct CDR3 sequences, less than 55% of which are singletons. Sequencing was done on a sample of peripheral blood. These receptors were obtained from an adult man with Graves' ophthalmopathy.

The rearrangement joins TRBV10-2 to TRBJ1-2; D is undetermined. Germline V gene sequence: CDR1 WSHSY, CDR2 SAAADI. With 0 bases removed from V and 4 bases from J, the gap between germline ends came to 6 bases. The CDR3 extends over 13 amino acids. The CDR3 sequence is CASSESGPYGYTF. CDR3 in DNA: TGCGCCAGCAGTGAGTCCGGACCCTATGGCTACACCTTC.

The table lists this clonotype with a few counts. The genes are TRBV5-8 and TRBJ2-5; 10 nucleotides agree with TRBD1. V was clipped by 4 bases and J by 5 bases; unmatched bases: 8. Per the germline V gene, CDR1 is SGHTS and CDR2 is YDEGEE. This CDR3 is 15 amino acids long. The CDR3 DNA reads as TGTGCCAGCAGCCCCTGGGGGACAGGGGCCGAGACCCAGTACTTC. Translating it yields CASSPWGTGAETQYF.

The rearrangement uses TRBV2 and TRBJ2-5; D is uncertain. This CDR3 has 14 amino acids. Trimming left V 5 bases short and J 1 base short, with 11 bases between. Per germline, CDR1 SNHLY and CDR2 FYNNEI. The CDR3 DNA reads as TGTGCCAGCAGTTTAAGAGCCCCCCAAGAGACCCAGTACTTC. Amino acid sequence: CASSLRAPQETQYF.

This clonotype showed up many times. The V call is TRBV29-1, the J call TRBJ2-5; D might be TRBD1 (6 bases). Germline CDR1 and CDR2: SQVTM and ANQGSEA. V gave up 7 bases and J gave up 3 bases, with 15 bases separating them. CDR3 size: 13 residues. The CDR3 region has the DNA TGCAGCGCGCCGGGACAAGGGAAAGAGACCCAGTACTTC. This encodes CSAPGQGKETQYF.

As to this clonotype: The CDR3 does not end in the conserved phenylalanine or tryptophan, so this is likely a read error. Because the CDR3's place on the DNA is in doubt, the DNA is left out and the CDR3 is given as listed by TCRdb. The V call is TRBV19, the J call TRBJ2-2. CDR1 is LNHDA and CDR2 is SQIVND in the germline V gene (reference sequence). The CDR3 is 15 residues long, ends included. CDR3 amino acids: CASSIQRANTGELLL.

J is TRBJ2-5 and V is TRBV7-3; 8 nucleotides line up with TRBD2. Germline V gene sequence: CDR1 SGHTA, CDR2 FQGTGA. The length of the CDR3 is 16 residues. V was clipped by 4 bases and J by 4 bases; unmatched bases: 11. In nucleotides, the CDR3 is TGTGCCAGCAGCTCCCCTTCGGGGGGGCCGAGAGAGACCCAGTACTTC. Encoded protein: CASSSPSGGPRETQYF. The full variable domain, in which reference TRBV7-3 and TRBJ2-5 provide the parts outside the CDR3, is GAGVSQTPSNKVTEKGKYVELRCDPISGHTALYWYRQSLGQGPEFLIYFQGTGAADDSGLPNDRFFAVRPEGSVSTLKIQRTERGDSAVYLCASSSPSGGPRETQYFGPGTRLLVL.

This rearrangement joins TRBV20-1 to TRBJ2-6; no firm D call. V was trimmed by 6 bases and J by 3 bases, leaving 15 bases between them. The V gene's germline CDR1 is DFQATT and CDR2 SNEGSKA (reference sequence). CDR3 length: 15 residues. The CDR3 here is CSASSTVGGANVLTF. The CDR3 bases are TGCAGTGCCAGCAGTACAGTAGGTGGGGCCAACGTCCTGACTTTC.

This clonotype was seen repeatedly, ten times or more. The chain couples TRBV29-1 to TRBJ1-1; D ambiguous. V was trimmed by 1 base and J by 4 bases, leaving 4 bases between them. Germline CDR1 SQVTM, CDR2 ANQGSEA. CDR3 length equals 11 residues. In nucleotides, the CDR3 is TGCAGCGTTGAAGGAGGCACTGAAGCTTTCTTT. Protein: CSVEGGTEAFF.

This clonotype was observed a handful of times. A read error may produce the germline difference seen at one junction end. The chain combines TRBV10-3 with TRBJ2-7; the D is unclear. The CDR3 has 12 residues. Germline V gives CDR1 ENHRY, CDR2 SYGVKD. CDR3 amino acids: CASSYSEDEQYF. The CDR3 bases are TGTGCCAGCAGTTACTCTGAAGACGAGCAGTACTTC.

Only a few counts were recorded for this clonotype. The chain uses TRBV20-1 and TRBJ2-7; tentative D call: TRBD2 (5 bases). Germline values: CDR1 DFQATT, CDR2 SNEGSKA (reference sequence). V was cut by 6 bases and J by 4 bases, with 16 bases left in between. The CDR3 extends over 13 amino acids. The CDR3 loop reads CSAKKRGTYEQYF. The DNA of the CDR3 is TGCAGTGCGAAGAAACGGGGAACATACGAGCAGTACTTC.

This rearrangement joins TRBV29-1 to TRBJ2-3; D ambiguous. Per the germline V gene, CDR1 is SQVTM and CDR2 is ANQGSEA. The CDR3 consists of 11 residues. V shed 8 bases and J shed 4 bases, with 10 bases lying between them. Written as DNA, the CDR3 is TGCAGCATCAGTCGGGCAGATACGCAGTATTTT. Translating it yields CSISRADTQYF.

The sample holds a few counts of this clonotype. This chain links TRBV7-2 with TRBJ1-1, with D hard to call. The CDR3 loop spans 14 amino acids. Germline values: CDR1 SGHTA, CDR2 FQGNSA. V dropped 2 bases and J dropped 0 bases, with 7 bases sitting between them. In DNA form, the CDR3 reads TGTGCCAGCAGCTTAAGACTTATGAACACTGAAGCTTTCTTT. It is translated as CASSLRLMNTEAFF.

The gene calls are TRBV10-1 and TRBJ2-5; 7 positions match TRBD2. Per the germline V gene, CDR1 is WNHNN and CDR2 is SYGVQD (reference sequence). The CDR3 spans 16 residues. V gave up 3 bases and J gave up 2 bases; unmatched junction bases: 9. CDR3 in DNA: TGCGCCAGCAGTGAATCCTTGGCTAGCGGACAAGAGACCCAGTACTTC. Encoded protein: CASSESLASGQETQYF.

The chain carries TRBV5-1 and TRBJ1-1; D is unclear. Per the germline V gene, CDR1 is SGHRS and CDR2 is YFSETQ. The CDR3 runs 17 residues. With 0 bases removed from V and 0 bases from J, the gap between germline ends came to 15 bases. CDR3 coding DNA: TGCGCCAGCAGCTTGGGAGGACTAGCGGGGATGAACACTGAAGCTTTCTTT. This encodes CASSLGGLAGMNTEAFF.

This clonotype was picked up one time. The J gene is TRBJ1-2, the V gene TRBV11-1; 11 bases agree with TRBD1. The V segment lost 8 bases and the J segment 8 bases; nucleotides outside the gene matches: 7. CDR3 length: 13 amino acids. CDR1 is SGHAT, CDR2 FQDESV, per germline (reference sequence). CDR3: CASSPGQGEGYTF. CDR3 nucleotides: TGTGCCAGCTCACCGGGACAGGGGGAAGGCTACACCTTC.

The chain combines TRBV7-4 with TRBJ1-3; maybe TRBD1 (5 bases). CDR1 and CDR2 (germline): SGHVT, SQSDAQ. V was cut by 3 bases and J by 0 bases, with 15 bases left in between. The CDR3 extends over 17 amino acids. The CDR3 sequence is CASSLGDGTFSGNTIYF. CDR3 in DNA: TGTGCCAGCAGCTTGGGGGACGGCACATTCTCTGGAAACACCATATATTTT.

This clonotype was seen more than once but under ten times. The V and J genes are TRBV12-3 or TRBV12-4 and TRBJ2-7; 8 nucleotides line up with TRBD2. V trimming: 7 bases; J trimming: 2 bases; junction bases outside the gene matches: 7. The CDR3 runs 14 residues. Here the CDR3 DNA reads TGTGCCAGCAAGGTAGCGGGGATAACCTACGAGCAGTACTTC. This encodes CASKVAGITYEQYF.

This clonotype has a count of ten or more. The chain has TRBV3-1 and TRBJ2-7; 9 nucleotides align to TRBD2. Germline V gene data show CDR1 as LGHDT and CDR2 as YNNKEL (reference sequence). There are 15 residues in the CDR3. V was clipped by 0 bases and J by 3 bases; unmatched bases: 3. CDR3 DNA sequence: TGTGCCAGCAGCCAAGAAAGCGGGAGGCTCTACGAGCAGTACTTC. It yields the protein CASSQESGRLYEQYF.

The chain links TRBV2 to TRBJ2-7, with D possibly matching TRBD2 (6 bases). The CDR3 consists of 15 residues. Trimming took 1 base from V and 5 from J, leaving 15 bases between them. CDR1 SNHLY and CDR2 FYNNEI come from the germline V gene. CDR3 amino acids: CASSEEGRSWNEQYF. CDR3 DNA sequence: TGTGCCAGCAGTGAAGAAGGGAGGAGTTGGAACGAGCAGTACTTC.

This chain joins TRBV10-3 and TRBJ2-7; the match to TRBD2 covers 9 bases. Germline loops: CDR1 ENHRY, CDR2 SYGVKD. With 6 bases clipped from V and 2 bases from J, the junction kept 5 bases outside the gene matches. This CDR3 is 14 amino acids long. CDR3 loop: CAISLGLATYEQYF. CDR3 bases: TGTGCCATCAGCCTGGGACTAGCTACCTACGAGCAGTACTTC.

In regard to this clonotype: This could be a read error, since a much larger clone is one nucleotide away. The V gene is TRBV2, the J gene TRBJ2-5, with D possibly matching TRBD1 (6 bases). In germline, CDR1 is SNHLY, CDR2 FYNNEI. V dropped 3 bases and J dropped 5 bases, with 13 bases sitting between them. The CDR3 extends over 14 amino acids. The CDR3 nucleotides are TGTGCCAGCAGTGATTCCCGGACAGCCGAGACCCAGTACTTC. Residues: CASSDSRTAETQYF.

The CDR3 region is CASSLTAGGDEQYF. DNA of the CDR3: TGTGCCAGCAGCTTAACCGCGGGAGGGGACGAGCAGTACTTC. The genes are TRBV7-3 and TRBJ2-7; 9 bases line up with TRBD2. The V and J ends lost 0 bases and 5 bases, in that order; junction bases with no gene match: 2. This CDR3 contains 14 residues. CDR1 and CDR2 from the germline V gene are SGHTA and FQGTGA.

This clonotype was found once. The chain recombines TRBV20-1 with TRBJ1-1; maybe TRBD1 (6 bases). The germline V gene encodes CDR1 DFQATT and CDR2 SNEGSKA (reference sequence). V lost 4 bases and J 1 base, leaving 7 bases between the germline ends. The CDR3 has 12 amino acids. The CDR3 DNA reads as TGCAGTGCTACACAGGGGAACACTGAAGCTTTCTTT. As protein: CSATQGNTEAFF.